These 27 T cell receptor beta chains share one sample of origin, sequenced in a study of blood T cell repertoires in COVID-19. Sequencing used immunoSEQ multiplex PCR; TCRdb keeps in-frame clones, though not all of them. The sample records about 110,000 clones, roughly 69% being singletons. Sequenced material: peripheral blood. These receptors all come from an elderly man with acute or convalescent COVID-19.

The CDR3 DNA reads as TGTGCCAGCAGCGCCATGGGGGCTACAATCGATGAGCAGTTCTTC. Encoded protein: CASSAMGATIDEQFF. The rearrangement uses TRBV9 and TRBJ2-1, with TRBD1 as a possible D gene (6 bases). CDR1 and CDR2 (germline): SGDLS, YYNGEE. V was pared by 3 bases and J by 8 bases, with 18 bases between. The CDR3 length is 15 residues.

The V gene is TRBV24-1, the J gene TRBJ1-5; 8 bases are a match to TRBD1. Germline V gene lookup returns CDR1 KGHDR and CDR2 SFDVKD. V lost 4 bases and J lost 7; bases outside the gene matches: 2. This CDR3 is 13 amino acids long. The CDR3 loop reads CATSDRGLQPQHF. In nucleotides, the CDR3 is TGTGCCACCAGTGACAGGGGGCTACAGCCCCAGCATTTT.

This clone was detected only a few times. The V and J genes are TRBV4-2 and TRBJ2-2, with 9 bases matching TRBD1. Germline V CDR1 and CDR2: LGHNA, YNFKEQ. This CDR3 comprises 17 residues. The V gene end was trimmed by 4 bases and the J gene end by 4 bases; junction bases not matched to a gene: 10. The CDR3 sequence is CASSRENRGLGTGELFF. In DNA form, the CDR3 reads TGTGCCAGCAGCCGAGAAAACAGGGGGCTTGGCACCGGGGAGCTGTTTTTT.

The chain combines TRBV7-8 with TRBJ2-3; 9 nucleotides line up with TRBD1. This CDR3 contains 17 residues. The germline V gene encodes CDR1 SGHVS and CDR2 FQNEAQ. V lost 5 bases and J lost 2; bases outside the gene matches: 11. Here the CDR3 DNA reads TGTGCCAGCAGCCGTATTTCGACAGGGGGGATCACAGATACGCAGTATTTT. As protein: CASSRISTGGITDTQYF.

The J gene is TRBJ2-5, the V gene TRBV18, with D tentatively TRBD2 (5 bases). Trimming shortened V by 3 bases and J by 2 bases, and 16 bases separated the two germline ends. CDR1 KGHSH and CDR2 LQKENI come from the germline V gene. This CDR3 comprises 16 residues. The CDR3 DNA follows: TGTGCCAGCTCACCTGGGTTTGGCGGAGGACAAGAGACCCAGTACTTC. It translates to CASSPGFGGGQETQYF.

The genes are TRBV28 and TRBJ1-1, with D possibly matching TRBD1 (6 bases). Germline CDR1 is MDHEN and CDR2 is SYDVKM. This CDR3 is built from 16 residues. The V and J ends lost 2 bases and 0 bases respectively, with 13 bases between them. CDR3 nucleotides: TGTGCCAGCAGTTTAACACAGGGAACTATGAACACTGAAGCTTTCTTT. This sequence encodes CASSLTQGTMNTEAFF.

The chain carries TRBV29-1 and TRBJ1-3; D is ambiguous. Trimming pared 8 bases from V and 0 bases from J, leaving 14 bases between. The CDR3 covers 14 residues. Germline lookup yields CDR1 SQVTM and CDR2 ANQGSEA. The CDR3, as DNA: TGCAGCTTTTCAGAGGAGAGCTCTGGAAACACCATATATTTT. It codes for CSFSEESSGNTIYF.

The chain couples TRBV24-1 to TRBJ2-3; 15 bases agree with TRBD2. Germline V gene lookup returns CDR1 KGHDR and CDR2 SFDVKD. J was trimmed by 7 bases and V by 3 bases; bases with no gene match: 4. The CDR3 sequence is 16 residues long. In nucleotides, the CDR3 is TGTGCCACCAGTGATCCGGGACTAGCGGGAGGAAATACGCAGTATTTT. It codes for CATSDPGLAGGNTQYF.

The rearrangement uses TRBV9 and TRBJ2-1; D is possibly TRBD2 (6 bases). V lost 5 bases to trimming and J lost 7 bases, with 19 bases between them. This CDR3 spans 15 amino acids. Germline-derived CDR1 and CDR2 are SGDLS and YYNGEE. Here the CDR3 reads CASSRVGGGSNEQFF. Written as DNA, the CDR3 is TGTGCCAGCAGTAGGGTGGGAGGAGGTAGTAATGAGCAGTTCTTC.

The chain employs TRBV24-1 and TRBJ1-5; TRBD1 agrees at 9 bases. Germline values: CDR1 KGHDR, CDR2 SFDVKD. With 3 bases clipped from V and 3 bases from J, the junction kept 8 bases outside the gene matches. The CDR3 consists of 17 residues. The CDR3 DNA is TGTGCCACCAGTGATAGGACAGGGGATGAGCCCAATCAGCCCCAGCATTTT. It codes for CATSDRTGDEPNQPQHF.

The CDR3 nucleotides are TGTGCCAGCAGTGGCGGGACTAGCGGGAATAAGGCTGAGCAGTTCTTC. This gives the protein CASSGGTSGNKAEQFF. The chain combines TRBV2 with TRBJ2-1, with 13 bases fitting TRBD2. The CDR3 runs 16 residues. Germline loops: CDR1 SNHLY, CDR2 FYNNEI. V lost 4 bases, J lost 9 bases, and 9 bases stayed unmatched.

The rearrangement links TRBV5-6 to TRBJ2-3, with 9 nucleotides matching TRBD2. Germline V gene data show CDR1 as SGHDT and CDR2 as YYEEEE. V was clipped by 2 bases and J by 0 bases; unmatched bases: 10. The CDR3 has 18 amino acids. The CDR3 sequence: CASSLGLAIPTSTDTQYF. CDR3 DNA: TGTGCCAGCAGCTTAGGACTAGCGATTCCTACTAGCACAGATACGCAGTATTTT.

This chain uses TRBV28 with TRBJ2-1; 12 nucleotides agree with TRBD1. The CDR3 totals 19 residues. Germline-derived CDR1 and CDR2 are MDHEN and SYDVKM. V was clipped by 5 bases and J by 12 bases; unmatched bases: 23. CDR3 sequence reads: CASSVPGQGALAVSMRQFF. The CDR3 bases are TGTGCCAGCAGTGTCCCGGGACAGGGGGCACTAGCGGTTTCAATGAGGCAGTTCTTC.

This clone has only one observation. The chain combines TRBV28 with TRBJ1-1; a weak D match, TRBD1 (6 bases). The CDR3 consists of 14 residues. V was cut by 6 bases and J by 4 bases, with 15 bases left in between. Germline V gene sequence: CDR1 MDHEN, CDR2 SYDVKM. CDR3 sequence: CASSITGLSTEAFF. The CDR3 nucleotides are TGTGCCAGCAGCATAACAGGGTTGAGCACTGAAGCTTTCTTT.

The chain recombines TRBV25-1 with TRBJ2-1; TRBD1 matches at 8 bases. V dropped 4 bases and J dropped 8; count of bases not matched to a gene: 13. The CDR3 is made up of 16 amino acids. In germline, CDR1 is MGHDK, CDR2 SYGVNS. The chain's CDR3 is CASSANRGSYVDEQFF. DNA of the CDR3: TGTGCCAGCAGTGCAAACAGGGGGTCCTATGTAGATGAGCAGTTCTTC.

J is TRBJ2-1 and V is TRBV3-1 (or the pseudogene TRBV3-2), with 10 bases aligning to TRBD2. CDR1 LGHDT and CDR2 YNNKEL come from the germline V gene (reference sequence). The length of the CDR3 is 14 residues. The ends lost 8 bases at V and 9 bases at J; junction bases unmatched: 10. DNA of the CDR3: TGTGCCAGCGAGCGGGAGGGTACGAAAAGTGAGCAGTTCTTC. This gives the protein CASEREGTKSEQFF.

This chain connects TRBV10-2 to TRBJ2-1; D is possibly TRBD2 (5 bases). This CDR3 has 14 amino acids. V was clipped by 5 bases and J by 5 bases, with 13 bases between them. CDR1 is WSHSY, CDR2 SAAADI, per germline. The CDR3 here is CASSRTRSNNEQFF. CDR3 nucleotide sequence: TGCGCCAGCAGTAGGACTCGGAGCAACAATGAGCAGTTCTTC.

The chain is built from TRBV2 and TRBJ1-5; the D is unclear. V lost 8 bases, J lost 5 bases, and 13 bases lay in between. From germline, CDR1 is SNHLY and CDR2 FYNNEI. The CDR3 covers 13 residues. This CDR3 is CASHRDKDQPQHF. CDR3 coding DNA: TGTGCCAGCCACCGGGATAAAGATCAGCCCCAGCATTTT.

This chain uses TRBV21-1 with TRBJ2-5; the D call in the table, TRBD2, was not verified against the DNA. TRBV21-1 is a documented pseudogene. This CDR3 has 14 residues. CDR3 coding DNA: TGTGCCAGCAGCAAAGTGTCGGGAGAAGAGACCCAGTACTTC. This sequence encodes CASSKVSGEETQYF.

This chain connects TRBV6-2 or TRBV6-3 to TRBJ2-7, with TRBD2 matching over 11 bases. V lost 5 bases, J lost 5 bases, and 8 bases stayed unmatched. The CDR3 totals 15 residues. Germline lookup yields CDR1 MNHEY and CDR2 SVGEGT. Written as DNA, the CDR3 is TGTGCCAGCAGTCCCTCACTAGCGGGAGTACACGAGCAGTACTTC. Its protein is CASSPSLAGVHEQYF.

This chain connects TRBV2 to TRBJ2-3, with TRBD2 matching 14 bases. There are 16 residues in the CDR3. Germline trimming cut 5 bases from V and 5 bases from J; bases unmatched to any gene: 6. Germline V lookup: CDR1 SNHLY, CDR2 FYNNEI. CDR3 protein: CASSTGLAGAGDTQYF. In DNA form, the CDR3 reads TGTGCCAGCAGTACGGGACTAGCGGGAGCAGGAGATACGCAGTATTTT.

This clone was seen a handful of times. The V gene is TRBV7-2, the J gene TRBJ2-2; possibly TRBD1 for D (8 bases). CDR3 length: 15 residues. The germline gives CDR1 SGHTA, CDR2 FQGNSA. Trimming took off 1 base at V and 6 bases at J, with 12 bases between the two ends. This CDR3 reads CASSLDRGGSGELFF. CDR3 nucleotides: TGTGCCAGCAGCTTAGACAGGGGGGGATCCGGGGAGCTGTTTTTT.

This clone was observed a few times. The chain joins TRBV19 to TRBJ1-5; no clear D gene. Germline V gives CDR1 LNHDA, CDR2 SQIVND (reference sequence). The CDR3 is made up of 14 amino acids. Trimming took 6 bases from V and 7 from J, leaving 16 bases between them. The CDR3 bases are TGTGCCAGTAGCACGGGTCCCAACGGACAGCCCCAGCATTTT. It specifies CASSTGPNGQPQHF.

V usage is TRBV28 and J usage is TRBJ2-1, with 10 bases lining up with TRBD2. The V and J ends lost 2 bases and 5 bases, in that order; junction bases with no gene match: 3. This CDR3 contains 15 residues. CDR1 and CDR2 (germline): MDHEN, SYDVKM. In DNA form, the CDR3 reads TGTGCCAGCAGTTTAGGGACTAGCGAAAACAATGAGCAGTTCTTC. It encodes CASSLGTSENNEQFF.

This clone was seen a few times. The chain combines TRBV12-3 or TRBV12-4 with TRBJ1-6; D is unresolved. Trimming cost V 2 bases and J 13 bases, with 9 bases left between them. The CDR3 length is 12 residues. DNA for the CDR3: TGTGCCAGCAGTTTATTCGGGGAGCCCCTCCACTTT. This codes for CASSLFGEPLHF.

The V call is TRBV7-2, the J call TRBJ2-7; 8 positions match TRBD1. Germline lookup yields CDR1 SGHTA and CDR2 FQGNSA. This CDR3 comprises 15 residues. V shed 6 bases, J shed 0 bases, and the junction held 7 bases outside the gene matches. The CDR3 DNA reads as TGTGCCAGCAGACCAGGGGGCCTGAGCTCCTACGAGCAGTACTTC. Residues: CASRPGGLSSYEQYF.

The chain recombines TRBV28 with TRBJ2-3; 9 nucleotides align to TRBD1. The junction had 10 bases not matched to a gene; V was cut back by 7 bases and J by 5 bases. The CDR3 spans 15 residues. Germline values: CDR1 MDHEN, CDR2 SYDVKM. The CDR3 here is CASTPGGQGQDTQYF. CDR3 DNA sequence: TGTGCCAGCACACCGGGGGGACAGGGACAAGATACGCAGTATTTT.